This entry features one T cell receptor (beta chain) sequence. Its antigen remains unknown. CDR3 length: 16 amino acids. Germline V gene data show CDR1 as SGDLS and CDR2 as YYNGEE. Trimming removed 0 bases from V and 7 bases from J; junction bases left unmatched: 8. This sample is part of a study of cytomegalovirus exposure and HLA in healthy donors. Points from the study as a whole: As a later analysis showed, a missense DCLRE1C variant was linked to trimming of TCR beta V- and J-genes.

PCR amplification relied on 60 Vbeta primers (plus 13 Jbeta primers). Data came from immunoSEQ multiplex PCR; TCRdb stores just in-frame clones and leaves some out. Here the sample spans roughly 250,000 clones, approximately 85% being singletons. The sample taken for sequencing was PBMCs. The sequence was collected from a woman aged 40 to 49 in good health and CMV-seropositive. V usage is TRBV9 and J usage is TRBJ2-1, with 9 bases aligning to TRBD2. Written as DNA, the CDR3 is TGTGCCAGCAGCGTAGAAGCGGGCGGGAGGGGGAATGAGCAGTTCTTC. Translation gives CASSVEAGGRGNEQFF.